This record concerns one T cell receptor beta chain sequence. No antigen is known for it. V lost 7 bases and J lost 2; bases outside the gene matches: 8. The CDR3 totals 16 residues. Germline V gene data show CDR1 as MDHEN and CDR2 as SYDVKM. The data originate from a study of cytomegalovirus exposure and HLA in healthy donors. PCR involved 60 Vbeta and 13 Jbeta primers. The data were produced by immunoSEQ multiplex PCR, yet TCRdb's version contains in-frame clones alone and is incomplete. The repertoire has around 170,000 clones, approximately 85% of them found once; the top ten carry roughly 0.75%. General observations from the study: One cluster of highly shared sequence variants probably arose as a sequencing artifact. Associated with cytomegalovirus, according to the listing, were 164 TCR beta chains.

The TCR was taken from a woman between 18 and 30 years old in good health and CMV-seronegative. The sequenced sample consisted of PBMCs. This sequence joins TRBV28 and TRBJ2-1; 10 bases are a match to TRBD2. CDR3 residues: CASIPSSGSPYNEQFF. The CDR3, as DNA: TGTGCCAGCATACCCTCTAGCGGGAGCCCCTACAATGAGCAGTTCTTC.